This T cell receptor (beta chain) was captured by sequencing in a study of T-cell memory formation after mild COVID-19. Study at large: Most TCR clusters belonged to a single donor. Study-level findings and limits: Most CD4+ clones that shrank were in CM and EM, while CD8+ ones turned up in EMRA. Whereas later expanders leaned CD4+, clones contracting day 15 to 85 showed a balanced CD4/CD8 makeup.

The V end lost 4 bases, the J end lost 4 bases, and 16 bases lay between the germline ends. The length of the CDR3 is 15 residues. From germline, CDR1 is SGHRS and CDR2 YFSETQ. It was 5'RACE with constant-segment primers that produced the TCR alpha and TCR beta cDNA libraries, which carried sample barcodes and UMIs. TCRdb fed the 5' RACE reads into MiXCR, producing one record per CDR3 protein. This sample has 400,000 or so distinct CDR3 sequences, with around 18% found just once. For this clonotype: Its antigen is unknown.

This sequence originates from an adult woman who had mild COVID-19 (a few samples of this study predate the infection). Cell type and time point are not known. The sequenced material came from PBMCs or a T cell subset sorted from them (not recorded which). The genes are TRBV5-1 and TRBJ2-3; D is possibly TRBD2 (5 bases). CDR3 nucleotide sequence: TGCGCCAGCAGCCCGGAGGCGAGGATCGCAGATACGCAGTATTTT. As protein: CASSPEARIADTQYF.